This T cell receptor beta chain was documented in a study of post-analysis software for immune sequencing data (dated by TCRdb to between 2014 and 2017). Background for the entire study: Disease courses on record covered relapsing-remitting, secondary progressive and progressive-relapsing multiple sclerosis, though some patients had no subtype annotation. The multiple sclerosis patient repertoires were compared with 11 previously published healthy control repertoires from donors aged about 6 to 26 years. A subset of samples was prepared in parallel using single-end sample barcoding, then pooled and co-amplified after Illumina adapter ligation.

The CDR3 starts with the cysteine, ends with the phenylalanine, and has 16 residues. Here the CDR3 DNA is all that survives: 48 bases in frame from base 1. Sequences SQVTM (CDR1) and ANQGSEA (CDR2) are obtained from the germline V gene. V is pared back by 6 bases and J by 10 bases, with 28 bases lying between the germline termini. TCR beta repertoires were profiled from peripheral blood of under 15 young patients with multiple sclerosis to demonstrate the VDJtools post-analysis software. The multiple sclerosis patients were children and adolescents ranging in age from roughly 6 to 15 years. Remarks on this clonotype: Its antigen remains unidentified. Qualities for individual bases were not recorded, and no much larger clone is one base off.

The method behind the library was PCR. Sequencer: Illumina HiSeq 2500. To reduce PCR and sequencing biases, unique molecular identifiers were built into the TCR beta cDNA libraries. Approximately 500,000 cDNA molecules were obtained for every 1 to 10 million input T cells, so each molecule roughly corresponded to one T cell. The same protocol used for the earlier healthy control dataset was applied to prepare and sequence the patient libraries. Samples belonging to the same batch were prepared together, multiplexed and sequenced on a shared HiSeq lane. The authors' analysis ran thus. Raw barcoded reads were processed with MIGEC, and single-read molecular identifier groups were discarded before consensus assembly and CDR3 extraction. VDJtools was used for post-analysis of the clonotype tables, with diversity normalized by down-sampling every dataset to the smallest sample size. In repertoire overlap clustering, CDR3 amino acid sequences, but not nucleotide sequences, were matched to correct batch-related cross-sample contamination. TCRdb's own reprocessing of the public reads used fastp at Q25 and MiXCR and kept productive beta chains. Identical CDR3 protein sequences are pooled into one entry, listed with their most common genes and DNA. The V and J calls reflect TCRdb's pipeline rather than the authors' work. This sample has hundreds of thousands of distinct CDR3 sequences in its table, and 53% of those were observed once. The ten largest clones represent approximately 4.4% of the sample.

General findings and caveats noted by the study authors: The control group was slightly older than the multiple sclerosis patient group. Patients showed significantly higher frequencies than controls for several TRBV segments, among them TRBV5-6, TRBV5-1 and TRBV20-1. Direct clustering with F measure revealed strong co-clustering of samples prepared in the same batch, which led to a batch-effect correction. Normalized Chao1 diversity was significantly lower in multiple sclerosis patients than controls, suggesting substantial peripheral T-cell clonal expansion.

Sequencing used blood. The receptor's source is a girl aged 5 to 17 with multiple sclerosis. The rearrangement combines TRBV29-1 with TRBJ2-1; the D call is tentative, TRBD1 or TRBD2, as each matches 7 bases. The base sequence is TGCAGCGTGGACAGGACCGGGGGGCGTACCCGCGGGGAGCAGTTCTTC. It specifies CSVDRTGGRTRGEQFF.